A selection of T cell receptor beta chains follows, all from one sample in a study of early T cells in non-severe SARS-CoV-2 infection. TCRdb analysed the 5' RACE reads with MiXCR anew, one entry per CDR3 protein. The sample holds over 50,000 distinct CDR3 sequences, roughly 8.2% seen once. Sequenced sample: whole blood. All receptors come from an adult who was a healthcare worker with PCR-confirmed SARS-CoV-2 infection or an uninfected control (not recorded which). Each CDR3 is given with its conserved first and last residue. A D gene is named only where the DNA matches it firmly. Part of the rows lack a size; the others show once, few, many or a class for expanded clones.

many	TRBJ1-1	NA	TRBV4-2	CASSQDKKDDEAFF	TGTGCCAGCAGCCAAGATAAGAAGGACGATGAAGCTTTCTTT
NA	TRBJ2-1	TRBD1	TRBV19	CASTDRGVNEQFF	TGTGCCAGTACAGACAGGGGGGTCAATGAGCAGTTCTTC
NA	TRBJ1-6	NA	TRBV9	CASSVSNLPLHF	TGTGCCAGCAGCGTCTCCAATTTACCCCTCCACTTT
NA	TRBJ2-7	NA	TRBV5-6	CASSPQGQSYEQYF	TGTGCCAGCAGCCCCCAGGGGCAGTCCTACGAGCAGTACTTC
NA	TRBJ2-1	NA	TRBV4-1	CASSPRAGNYNEQFF	TGCGCCAGCAGCCCTAGGGCGGGGAACTACAATGAGCAGTTCTTC
few	TRBJ2-1	NA	TRBV7-8	CASSLMRNNNEQFF	TGTGCCAGCAGCCTCATGAGGAATAACAATGAGCAGTTCTTC
many	TRBJ2-7	NA	TRBV5-1	CASSLGPIDRDTPYEQYF	TGCGCCAGCAGTTTAGGGCCCATAGACCGGGACACCCCCTACGAGCAGTACTTC
NA	TRBJ2-3	NA	TRBV15	CATSRDLFRGGGIDTQYF	TGTGCCACCAGCAGAGATTTGTTTCGGGGCGGTGGGATAGATACGCAGTATTTT
NA	TRBJ2-5	NA	TRBV7-6	CASSLVTGTRETQYF	TGTGCCAGCAGCTTAGTTACAGGGACGAGAGAGACCCAGTACTTC
NA	TRBJ2-3	NA	TRBV9	CASSVGRQGMITDTQYF	TGTGCCAGCAGCGTAGGGCGGCAGGGGATGATCACAGATACGCAGTATTTT
NA	TRBJ2-5	NA	TRBV6-5	CASSYGPGQETQYF	TGTGCCAGCAGTTACGGTCCAGGGCAGGAGACCCAGTACTTC
few	TRBJ2-3	NA	TRBV11-2	CASSFGGWEQDTQYF	TGTGCCAGCAGCTTCGGAGGCTGGGAACAGGATACGCAGTATTTT
many	TRBJ1-4	NA	TRBV12-3/TRBV12-4	CASSTQGHGEKLFF	TGTGCCAGCAGTACTCAGGGCCACGGGGAAAAACTGTTTTTT
few	TRBJ1-2	NA	TRBV2	CASGRGGEEGYTF	TGTGCCAGCGGGAGGGGAGGGGAAGAAGGCTACACCTTC
few	TRBJ2-7	NA	TRBV2	CASSYTRDEQYF	TGTGCCAGCAGTTATACTCGGGACGAGCAGTACTTC
many	TRBJ2-1	TRBD2	TRBV20-1	CSASPSGSYNEQFF	TGCAGTGCTAGTCCCAGCGGGAGTTACAATGAGCAGTTCTTC
few	TRBJ2-7	TRBD2	TRBV5-1	CASSWTLAGASYEQYF	TGCGCCAGCAGCTGGACTCTAGCGGGGGCCTCCTACGAGCAGTACTTC
NA	TRBJ2-3	NA	TRBV7-2	CASSLAGLGADTQYF	TGTGCCAGCAGCTTAGCAGGGTTGGGGGCAGATACGCAGTATTTT
few	TRBJ2-5	NA	TRBV7-3	CASSPRREETQYF	TGTGCCAGCAGCCCACGGAGGGAAGAGACCCAGTACTTC
few	TRBJ1-6	TRBD1	TRBV4-2	CASSLQKTGGVRNSPLHF	TGTGCCAGCAGCCTCCAAAAGACAGGGGGTGTTCGGAATTCACCCCTCCACTTT
few	TRBJ1-1	NA	TRBV5-1	CASSFLQAGMNTEAFF	TGCGCCAGCAGCTTTTTACAGGCCGGAATGAACACTGAAGCTTTCTTT
many	TRBJ2-3	NA	TRBV27	CASSWGDTQYF	TGTGCCAGCAGTTGGGGAGATACGCAGTATTTT
NA	TRBJ1-1	NA	TRBV30	CAWRQNTEAFF	TGTGCCTGGAGACAGAACACTGAAGCTTTCTTT
many	TRBJ2-7	TRBD1	TRBV5-1	CASSLATGGNSYEQYF	TGCGCCAGCAGCTTGGCGACAGGGGGGAACTCCTACGAGCAGTACTTC
few	TRBJ2-3	NA	TRBV5-4	CASSFEDGSTDTQYF	TGTGCCAGCAGCTTCGAGGATGGGAGCACAGATACGCAGTATTTT
NA	TRBJ1-1	NA	TRBV15	CATSRPDYNTEAFF	TGTGCCACCAGCAGGCCCGATTACAACACTGAAGCTTTCTTT
NA	TRBJ2-1	TRBD1	TRBV15	CATRQGAPTNEQFF	TGTGCCACCAGGCAGGGGGCTCCTACAAATGAGCAGTTCTTC
few	TRBJ1-3	TRBD1	TRBV10-2	CASSDRQGVGNTIYF	TGCGCCAGCAGTGACCGGCAGGGGGTTGGAAACACCATATATTTT
many	TRBJ2-1	NA	TRBV7-9	CASSLEALDEQFF	TGTGCCAGCAGCTTAGAGGCACTCGATGAGCAGTTCTTC
many	TRBJ2-7	NA	TRBV2	CASRPGKGQYYEQYF	TGTGCCAGCAGACCCGGCAAAGGACAGTACTACGAGCAGTACTTC
many	TRBJ1-6	NA	TRBV14	CASSHVDNSPLHF	TGTGCCAGCAGCCATGTTGACAATTCACCCCTCCACTTT
NA	TRBJ1-1	NA	TRBV5-1	CASSIMTGDTEAFF	TGCGCCAGCAGCATCATGACAGGTGACACTGAAGCTTTCTTT
NA	TRBJ2-1	TRBD2	TRBV12-3/TRBV12-4	CASSRGLALDNEQFF	TGTGCCAGCAGTCGAGGACTAGCGCTCGACAATGAGCAGTTCTTC
NA	TRBJ1-1	NA	TRBV6-2/TRBV6-3	CASSWGELNEAFF	TGTGCCAGCAGTTGGGGGGAGTTAAACGAAGCTTTCTTT
many	TRBJ1-6	NA	TRBV11-2	CASRLVGSRIHSPLHF	TGTGCCAGCAGACTCGTGGGGAGTCGGATACATTCACCCCTCCACTTT
few	TRBJ2-7	TRBD1	TRBV20-1	CSAPGQGEVEQYF	TGCAGTGCGCCGGGACAGGGGGAAGTCGAGCAGTACTTC
few	TRBJ1-1	NA	TRBV11-2	CASSLDEFEAFF	TGTGCCAGCAGCTTAGATGAGTTTGAAGCTTTCTTT
many	TRBJ2-4	NA	TRBV2	CASSEASTVRKTPFQYF	TGTGCCAGCAGTGAAGCGTCGACCGTCCGAAAGACCCCTTTTCAGTACTTC
many	TRBJ2-1	TRBD2	TRBV2	CASSEEGLVGINSYNEQFF	TGTGCCAGCAGTGAAGAGGGACTAGTGGGGATTAACTCCTACAATGAGCAGTTCTTC
NA	TRBJ1-6	TRBD1	TRBV6-6	CASTGQGISPLHF	TGTGCCAGCACGGGACAGGGGATATCACCCCTCCACTTT